Listed below are T cell receptor beta chains from one sample, sequenced in a study of shared clonotypes between healthy human individuals. Profiling relied on immunoSEQ multiplex PCR, and the TCRdb table lists in-frame clones only, not all of them. The table records millions of clones, roughly 96% of them present only once. The sample was naive CD4+ T cells sorted from blood. The receptors come from a young man in good health. Each CDR3 is given with its conserved first and last residue. Fields, in order: J gene, clone size, V gene, D gene, CDR3 DNA, CDR3 protein. The D gene is left open where the match is weak. A row's size may be missing; if present it is once, few, many or a size class.

TRBJ1-1	NA	TRBV7-9	NA	TGTGCCAGCAGCCAGACAGCCTCAGGGGATTTTCGAGCTTTCTTT	CASSQTASGDFRAFF
TRBJ2-3	NA	TRBV9	TRBD2	TGTGCCAGCAGCGCCCGACTAGCGGGATACACAGATACGCAGTATTTT	CASSARLAGYTDTQYF
TRBJ2-3	NA	TRBV27	NA	TGTGCCAGCAGTTCCCCGACCCGGGCGAGGGATCATACGCAGTATTTT	CASSSPTRARDHTQYF
TRBJ2-3	once	TRBV5-1	TRBD2	TGCGCCAGCAGCTCATCGGGACTAGCGGGCACAGATACGCAGTATTTT	CASSSSGLAGTDTQYF
TRBJ1-2	NA	TRBV6-6	NA	TGTGCCAGCAGCGATCGAGACTATGGCTACACCTTC	CASSDRDYGYTF
TRBJ1-2	NA	TRBV10-3	TRBD1	TGTGCCATCAGTGTCGACAGGGCTGGTGGCTACACCTTC	CAISVDRAGGYTF
TRBJ1-4	NA	TRBV4-1	NA	TGCGCCAGCAGCCAACGGGCAGAGGAAAAACTGTTTTTT	CASSQRAEEKLFF
TRBJ1-1	NA	TRBV30	NA	TGTGCCTGGAGTACCCGTAGGAACACTGAAGCTTTCTTT	CAWSTRRNTEAFF
TRBJ2-1	NA	TRBV6-5	NA	TGTGCCAGCAGTTCCCTCAGATACTACAATGAGCAGTTCTTC	CASSSLRYYNEQFF
TRBJ2-7	NA	TRBV6-6	NA	TGTGCCAGCAGTTATGCCGGAGGGGGAACCTACGAGCAGTACTTC	CASSYAGGGTYEQYF
TRBJ2-7	NA	TRBV9	TRBD2	TGTGCCAGCAGCGAGGGATCCGGGACTATGTACGAGCAGTACTTC	CASSEGSGTMYEQYF
TRBJ1-2	NA	TRBV11-2	NA	TGTGCCAGCAGCTTAGAGTGGTCAGCTAACTATGGCTACACCTTC	CASSLEWSANYGYTF
TRBJ2-5	once	TRBV6-1	NA	TGTGCCAGCAGTCCCCGGGCCCCGGACCGCGAGACCCAGTACTTC	CASSPRAPDRETQYF
TRBJ1-1	NA	TRBV11-2	NA	TGTGCCAGCAGCTTAGGAGTACTGGGTGAAGCTTTCTTT	CASSLGVLGEAFF
TRBJ2-3	once	TRBV10-2	TRBD2	TGCGCCAGCAGTGACCGTAGCGGGAGTACAGATACGCAGTATTTT	CASSDRSGSTDTQYF
TRBJ2-1	NA	TRBV4-2	TRBD2	TGTGCCAGCAGCCAAGATCTAGCGGGGGGGCTTAATGAGCAGTTCTTC	CASSQDLAGGLNEQFF
TRBJ2-3	once	TRBV18	NA	TGTGCCAGCTCTCCGGGGACACTTGCTAGCACAGATACGCAGTATTTT	CASSPGTLASTDTQYF
TRBJ1-5	NA	TRBV18	TRBD1	TGTGCCAGCTCCCCGGACAGGGTCGAGCCCCAGCATTTT	CASSPDRVEPQHF
TRBJ2-7	NA	TRBV6-1	TRBD1	TGTGCCAGCAGTCCGGTTCGACAGGGACCCGGGCAGTACTTC	CASSPVRQGPGQYF
TRBJ2-7	NA	TRBV9	NA	TGTGCCAGCAGCGTGAGTCTGGGAGACTACGAGCAGTACTTC	CASSVSLGDYEQYF
TRBJ1-1	NA	TRBV18	TRBD1	TGTGCCAGCTCACCAAACAGGGGGCGGGTCACTGAAGCTTTCTTT	CASSPNRGRVTEAFF
TRBJ1-1	NA	TRBV5-1	NA	TGCGCCAGCACCCAAGGACCGAACACTGAAGCTTTCTTT	CASTQGPNTEAFF
TRBJ1-2	once	TRBV5-4	NA	TGTGCCAGCAGACCGACCGCCGGAAATGGCTACACCTTC	CASRPTAGNGYTF
TRBJ2-4	NA	TRBV5-6	NA	TGTGCCAGCAGCTTGGTAGGGTCCAAAAACATTCAGTACTTC	CASSLVGSKNIQYF
TRBJ2-7	NA	TRBV28	NA	TGTGCCAGCAGTGGGGGATCCGGGACCTTCCGTGGGGAGCAGTACTTC	CASSGGSGTFRGEQYF
TRBJ2-3	NA	TRBV10-3	NA	TGTGCCATCAGTGGTCTCCGGTTACTAACTAGCACAGATACGCAGTATTTT	CAISGLRLLTSTDTQYF
TRBJ1-1	NA	TRBV7-3	TRBD1	TGTGCCAGCAGCTCAACAGGGGCCACTGAAGCTTTCTTT	CASSSTGATEAFF
TRBJ1-3	NA	TRBV7-6	NA	TGTGCCAGCAGCTTCATCGGGGGATCTACCGGAAACACCATATATTTT	CASSFIGGSTGNTIYF
TRBJ2-1	NA	TRBV7-9	TRBD1	TGTGCCAGCAGCCCTGGGACAGGGGTCTACAATGAGCAGTTCTTC	CASSPGTGVYNEQFF
TRBJ2-3	NA	TRBV27	NA	TGTGCCAGCAGTTTACCTACCCCAACAGGGAGCGGCACAGATACGCAGTATTTT	CASSLPTPTGSGTDTQYF
TRBJ1-2	NA	TRBV30	TRBD1	TGTGCCTGGAGTCGACCGGGACAGCGACATGGCTACACCTTC	CAWSRPGQRHGYTF
TRBJ2-2	few	TRBV27	TRBD2	TGTGCCAGCAGCCGTCCTACTAGCGGACTGGGGGCCGGGGAGCTGTTTTTT	CASSRPTSGLGAGELFF
TRBJ2-7	once	TRBV18	NA	TGTGCCAGCTCACCTGGCAGGACCTACGAGCAGTACTTC	CASSPGRTYEQYF
TRBJ2-7	NA	TRBV5-1	NA	TGCGCCAGCAGCCCCCCGGGCGGGTACGAGCAGTACTTC	CASSPPGGYEQYF
TRBJ2-7	NA	TRBV19	NA	TGTGCCAAAGACTACGAGCAGTACTTC	CAKDYEQYF
TRBJ1-5	NA	TRBV6-1	NA	TGTGCCAGCAGAGAAGAGCGGGGACAGCCCCAGCATTTT	CASREERGQPQHF
TRBJ2-1	NA	TRBV9	TRBD1	TGTGCCAGCAGCGGGAGCGGACAGGCTTACAATGAGCAGTTCTTC	CASSGSGQAYNEQFF
TRBJ1-6	NA	TRBV7-9	NA	TGTGCCAGCAGCTTCGGAACGGATTCACCCCTCCACTTT	CASSFGTDSPLHF
TRBJ2-5	NA	TRBV4-1	NA	TGCGCCAGCAGCCAGCCCGAAATACAAGAGACCCAGTACTTC	CASSQPEIQETQYF
TRBJ1-1	NA	TRBV10-3	NA	TGTGCCATCAAAACAGCCCCGACGATGAACACTGAAGCTTTCTTT	CAIKTAPTMNTEAFF
TRBJ2-3	NA	TRBV27	NA	TGTGCCAGCAGTCCCCAGAGGGGCGCCCTTGGGACAGATACGCAGTATTTT	CASSPQRGALGTDTQYF
TRBJ2-1	NA	TRBV7-7	TRBD1	TGTGCTAGCAGCAAGGACAGGTCGGGCAATGAGCAGTTCTTC	CASSKDRSGNEQFF
TRBJ2-1	once	TRBV6-5	NA	TGTGCCAGCAGGGCGGGGAGTTCCTACAATGAGCAGTTCTTC	CASRAGSSYNEQFF
TRBJ2-1	NA	TRBV6-5	NA	TGTGCCAGCCTTTCCGGATACAATGAGCAGTTCTTC	CASLSGYNEQFF
TRBJ1-2	NA	TRBV19	NA	TGTGCCAGTAGTTCCCAGGGGTATGGCTACACCTTC	CASSSQGYGYTF
TRBJ1-1	NA	TRBV4-1	TRBD1	TGCGCCAGCAGTCCCGCCCTAGGGGGCGCGGAGAACACTGAAGCTTTCTTT	CASSPALGGAENTEAFF
TRBJ1-5	NA	TRBV6-6	NA	TGTGCCAGCAGTTACTCTGGCCAGCCCCAGCATTTT	CASSYSGQPQHF
TRBJ1-2	NA	TRBV4-3	NA	TGCGCCAGCAGCCAAGGACCCGGGGGCGACTATGGCTACACCTTC	CASSQGPGGDYGYTF
TRBJ1-5	NA	TRBV9	NA	TGTGCCAGCAGCCCCGGACATAGCAATCAGCCCCAGCATTTT	CASSPGHSNQPQHF
TRBJ2-5	NA	TRBV18	NA	TGTGCCAGCTCACTCGTCCACCAAGAGACCCAGTACTTC	CASSLVHQETQYF